Below are 18 T cell receptor beta chains sequenced from a single sample in a study of blood T cell repertoires in COVID-19. Generated by immunoSEQ multiplex PCR, the TCRdb table keeps only in-frame clones and is missing some. The sample lists 150,000 to 200,000 clones, roughly 73% occurring once. The source material was peripheral blood. The receptors originated from a woman older than 75 with active or convalescent COVID-19.

The gene calls are TRBV4-1 and TRBJ2-7; 13 bases align to TRBD2. Germline V gene sequence: CDR1 MGHRA, CDR2 YSYEKL. V was pared by 2 bases and J by 3 bases, with 4 bases of the junction left unmatched. The CDR3 has 16 amino acids. CDR3 region: CASSQSTSGGIYEQYF. In DNA, the CDR3 is TGCGCCAGCAGCCAATCGACTAGCGGGGGGATCTACGAGCAGTACTTC.

The gene calls are TRBV5-6 and TRBJ2-1, with D possibly matching TRBD1 (6 bases). Germline V gene lookup returns CDR1 SGHDT and CDR2 YYEEEE. CDR3 length: 17 residues. V shed 6 bases and J shed 0 bases, with 19 bases lying between them. In nucleotides, the CDR3 is TGTGCCAGCACCGCAGCCGGGACATCCTACTCCTACAATGAGCAGTTCTTC. Protein: CASTAAGTSYSYNEQFF.

V gene TRBV6-1 combines with J gene TRBJ2-3; a weak D match, TRBD2 (6 bases). Germline V lookup: CDR1 MNHNS, CDR2 SASEGT. This CDR3 has 18 residues. Trimming took off 3 bases at V and 2 bases at J, with 21 bases between the two ends. As DNA, the CDR3 is TGTGCCAGCAGTGAGATGCCGTTCCCGGGGGAGTACACAGATACGCAGTATTTT. Translated: CASSEMPFPGEYTDTQYF.

The CDR3 sequence is CASIGLAGYEQYF. DNA of the CDR3: TGTGCCAGCATAGGTCTAGCGGGCTACGAGCAGTACTTC. V usage is TRBV27 and J usage is TRBJ2-7; 8 bases agree with TRBD2. Trimming took 7 bases from V and 3 from J; bases not matched to a gene: 5. This CDR3 has 13 amino acids. Looked up from germline, CDR1 is MNHEY and CDR2 is SMNVEV (reference sequence).

The rearrangement joins TRBV5-1 to TRBJ2-7, with 9 bases lining up with TRBD2. Germline CDR1 is SGHRS and CDR2 is YFSETQ. The CDR3 has 18 amino acids. CDR3 sequence (DNA): TGCCCCACCACCTACTACCCGGGACTCGCGGGGGGGCGGGGCGAGCAGTACTTC. This codes for CPTTYYPGLAGGRGEQYF.

This sequence joins TRBV28 and TRBJ1-4, with 12 bases matching TRBD1. Germline lookup yields CDR1 MDHEN and CDR2 SYDVKM. Trimming cost V 3 bases and J 7 bases; bases outside gene matches: 12. The CDR3 runs 18 residues. The CDR3 protein is CASSFLGQGAGKGEKLFF. Here the CDR3 DNA reads TGTGCCAGCAGTTTTTTGGGACAGGGGGCCGGGAAGGGTGAAAAACTGTTTTTT.

Only one count was recorded for this clone. The chain joins TRBV6-5 to TRBJ2-7; D may be TRBD1 (6 bases). The CDR3 runs to 15 residues. V gave up 6 bases and J gave up 5 bases, with 20 bases separating them. CDR1 is MNHEY and CDR2 is SVGAGI in the germline V gene. CDR3 in amino acids: CASSQGHIYADEQYF. The CDR3 nucleotides read TGTGCCAGCAGCCAGGGACATATATATGCGGACGAGCAGTACTTC.

The gene calls are TRBV7-2 and TRBJ2-3; perhaps TRBD2 as D (6 bases). Between the trimmed V and J ends, which lost 2 bases and 4 bases, there was a span of 19 bases. CDR1 is SGHTA and CDR2 is FQGNSA in the germline V gene. This CDR3 comprises 17 residues. CDR3 amino acids: CASSLFVTSVYADTQYF. The CDR3 DNA sequence: TGTGCCAGCAGCTTATTTGTGACTAGTGTGTATGCAGATACGCAGTATTTT. The whole variable domain, remainder taken from reference TRBV7-2 and TRBJ2-3, is GAGVSQSPSNKVTEKGKDVELRCDPISGHTALYWYRQSLGQGLEFLIYFQGNSAPDKSGLPSDRFSAERTGGSVSTLTIQRTQQEDSAVYLCASSLFVTSVYADTQYFGPGTRLTVL.

The J gene is TRBJ1-6, the V gene TRBV19; 8 bases agree with TRBD1. J gave up 7 bases and V 3 bases, and 5 bases lay outside the gene matches. The CDR3 spans 15 residues. CDR1 is LNHDA and CDR2 is SQIVND in the germline V gene (reference sequence). CDR3 DNA sequence: TGTGCCAGTAGTATTCAGGGGGCAGGGAATTCACCCCTCCACTTT. Its protein is CASSIQGAGNSPLHF.

The chain carries TRBV3-1 (or the pseudogene TRBV3-2) and TRBJ1-4; no reliable D call. Trimming took off 6 bases at V and 4 bases at J, with 18 bases between the two ends. Germline V gives CDR1 LGHDT, CDR2 YNNKEL (reference sequence). This CDR3 comprises 16 residues. The CDR3 here is CASSLRLGPGNEKLFF. CDR3 sequence (DNA): TGTGCCAGCAGTCTCCGGTTGGGTCCAGGTAATGAAAAACTGTTTTTT.

V and J are TRBV10-3 and TRBJ2-7; 7 positions match TRBD2. This CDR3 is built from 13 residues. Per the germline V gene, CDR1 is ENHRY and CDR2 is SYGVKD. Germline trimming cut 8 bases from V and 0 bases from J; bases unmatched to any gene: 4. This CDR3 is CAIGRGSSYEQYF. CDR3 in DNA: TGTGCCATCGGGCGGGGGAGCTCCTACGAGCAGTACTTC.

V and J are TRBV5-1 and TRBJ2-6; D gene unclear. V lost 1 base to trimming and J lost 0 bases, with 14 bases between them. The V gene's germline CDR1 is SGHRS and CDR2 YFSETQ. CDR3 size: 18 residues. The CDR3 here is CASSLQMGSFSGANVLTF. CDR3 nucleotides: TGCGCCAGCAGCTTGCAAATGGGCTCGTTCTCTGGGGCCAACGTCCTGACTTTC.

The chain is built from TRBV9 and TRBJ2-2; 12 bases are shared with TRBD2. Germline V gene lookup returns CDR1 SGDLS and CDR2 YYNGEE. V trimming: 0 bases; J trimming: 4 bases; junction bases outside the gene matches: 4. This CDR3 has 17 amino acids. CDR3 sequence (DNA): TGTGCCAGCAGCGTAGGCGGACTAGCGGGGACCACCGGGGAGCTGTTTTTT. Its protein product is CASSVGGLAGTTGELFF.

This chain connects TRBV7-2 to TRBJ1-5, with D possibly being TRBD1 (5 bases). CDR3 length equals 14 residues. V was shortened by 4 bases and J by 4 bases, with 11 bases between the two germline ends. Germline assignment: CDR1 SGHTA and CDR2 FQGNSA. The chain's CDR3 is CASSSLRANQPQHF. The CDR3 DNA follows: TGTGCCAGCAGCTCCCTCAGGGCAAATCAGCCCCAGCATTTT.

This clone was seen only a few times. The chain combines TRBV7-9 with TRBJ2-3; a possible D gene is TRBD1 (6 bases). The CDR3 is 13 residues long. CDR1 and CDR2 from the germline V gene are SEHNR and FQNEAQ (reference sequence). Trimming pared 5 bases from V and 6 bases from J, leaving 12 bases between. The CDR3 reads CASSQDRWDTQYF. CDR3 nucleotide sequence: TGTGCCAGCAGCCAGGACAGATGGGATACGCAGTATTTT.

The CDR3 spells CAIRQGKESPLHF. As DNA, the CDR3 is TGTGCCATCAGGCAGGGGAAGGAATCACCCCTCCACTTT. J is TRBJ1-6 and V is TRBV6-5; TRBD1 might be the D (6 bases). Trimming cost V 10 bases and J 10 bases, with 17 bases left between them. The V gene's germline CDR1 is MNHEY and CDR2 SVGAGI. This CDR3 has 13 residues.

The chain is built from TRBV4-2 and TRBJ2-1, with D possibly matching TRBD2 (6 bases). The germline gives CDR1 LGHNA, CDR2 YNFKEQ. The V and J ends lost 3 bases and 1 base respectively, with 10 bases between them. This CDR3 region has 15 residues. CDR3 DNA sequence: TGTGCCAGCAGCCAGTGGGAGGTATCCTACAATGAGCAGTTCTTC. It translates to CASSQWEVSYNEQFF.

This clone came up a few times. The rearrangement links TRBV5-4 to TRBJ2-3; 10 nucleotides agree with TRBD2. J lost 6 bases, V lost 10 bases, and 11 bases had no gene match. CDR3 length equals 14 residues. CDR1 is SGHNT and CDR2 is YYREEE in the germline V gene (reference sequence). This chain's CDR3 is CASIQAGGRDTQYF. CDR3 nucleotides: TGTGCCTCGATCCAAGCGGGGGGGCGTGATACGCAGTATTTT.